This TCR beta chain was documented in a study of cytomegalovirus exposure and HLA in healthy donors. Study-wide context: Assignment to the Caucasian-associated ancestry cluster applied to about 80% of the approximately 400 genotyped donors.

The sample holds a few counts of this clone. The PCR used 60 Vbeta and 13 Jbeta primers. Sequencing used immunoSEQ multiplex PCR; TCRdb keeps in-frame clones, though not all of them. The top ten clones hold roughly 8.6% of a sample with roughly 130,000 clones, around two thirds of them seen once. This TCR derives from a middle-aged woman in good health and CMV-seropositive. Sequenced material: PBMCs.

The CDR3 region has the DNA TGTGCCAGCAGCTTAGTAATAGCGGGGGTGTACGAGCAGTACTTC. This sequence encodes CASSLVIAGVYEQYF. The rearrangement links TRBV7-6 to TRBJ2-7; 9 bases align to TRBD2. Germline V gene lookup returns CDR1 SGHVS and CDR2 FNYEAQ. The CDR3 loop spans 15 amino acids. V lost 1 base to trimming and J lost 4 bases; unmatched junction nucleotides: 5.